Listed here are 24 T cell receptor beta chains from one sample, sequenced in a study of CD8 T cells in Susac syndrome. A quantity of 0.5 to 1 ug RNA underwent reverse transcription using random hexamers. In TCRdb, the immunoSEQ multiplex PCR reads were re-called with MiXCR into one record per CDR3 protein. The sample records around 170,000 distinct CDR3 sequences, under 95% being singletons. Sequenced input: CD4+ T cells from PBMCs. These TCRs come from a human donor with Susac syndrome.

V gene TRBV24-1 combines with J gene TRBJ2-1, with D tentatively TRBD1 (6 bases). V lost 1 base, J lost 0 bases, and 12 bases lay in between. Germline lookup yields CDR1 KGHDR and CDR2 SFDVKD. The CDR3 has 17 amino acids. The CDR3 spells CATSDFRGFPSYNEQFF. Here the CDR3 DNA reads TGTGCCACCAGTGATTTCAGGGGCTTTCCCTCCTACAATGAGCAGTTCTTC.

This rearrangement joins TRBV7-9 to TRBJ1-4; D gene unclear. The CDR3 totals 15 residues. The V end was cut by 5 bases, the J end by 5 bases, with 15 bases between. CDR1 is SEHNR and CDR2 is FQNEAQ in the germline V gene (reference sequence). The DNA for the CDR3 is TGTGCCAGCAGCCCAGCACCAGGCAGCAATGAAAAACTGTTTTTT. Protein: CASSPAPGSNEKLFF. Full variable domain (remainder filled in from reference TRBV7-9 and TRBJ1-4): DTGVSQNPRHKITKRGQNVTFRCDPISEHNRLYWYRQTLGQGPEFLTYFQNEAQLEKSRLLSDRFSAERPKGSFSTLEIQRTEQGDSAMYLCASSPAPGSNEKLFFGSGTQLSVL.

The chain joins TRBV6-1 to TRBJ2-5, with 7 bases lining up with TRBD2. V lost 6 bases, J lost 3 bases, and 13 bases stayed unmatched. This CDR3 contains 16 residues. Per germline, CDR1 MNHNS and CDR2 SASEGT. CDR3 sequence reads: CASRRALGLYEETQYF. The CDR3 DNA follows: TGTGCCAGCAGACGCGCGCTGGGACTATATGAAGAGACCCAGTACTTC.

The chain recombines TRBV15 with TRBJ1-4, with D possibly being TRBD1 (5 bases). The CDR3 contains 15 residues. V was cut by 5 bases and J by 4 bases, with 14 bases left in between. Looked up from germline, CDR1 is LNHNV and CDR2 is YYDKDF (reference sequence). The CDR3 DNA reads as TGTGCCACCAGCGCGGGGGGAGACGGTAATGAAAAACTGTTTTTT. This translates into CATSAGGDGNEKLFF.

The chain links TRBV2 to TRBJ2-5; D is uncertain. Deletions cut 4 bases from V and 9 bases from J, with 15 bases between. The CDR3 extends over 13 amino acids. Germline loops: CDR1 SNHLY, CDR2 FYNNEI. This chain's CDR3 is CASSVTQSQAQYF. The DNA for the CDR3 is TGTGCCAGCAGTGTGACTCAGTCCCAGGCCCAGTACTTC.

The V and J genes are TRBV3-1 and TRBJ2-5, with 9 nucleotides matching TRBD2. J gave up 5 bases and V 4 bases, and 14 bases lay outside the gene matches. Germline CDR1 and CDR2: LGHDT and YNNKEL (reference sequence). There are 17 residues in the CDR3. Written as DNA, the CDR3 is TGTGCCAGCAGCCCCCGAGGTGGAGCGGGGGGCGGGGAGACCCAGTACTTC. It translates to CASSPRGGAGGGETQYF.

The chain couples TRBV19 to TRBJ1-1, with D maybe TRBD1 (5 bases). The germline gives CDR1 LNHDA, CDR2 SQIVND (reference sequence). The CDR3 sequence is 15 residues long. Trimming left V 5 bases short and J 5 bases short, with 18 bases between. This chain's CDR3 is CASSVGRTVRTEAFF. CDR3 DNA: TGTGCCAGTAGTGTGGGACGCACTGTAAGGACTGAAGCTTTCTTT.

The chain is built from TRBV20-1 and TRBJ1-1; TRBD1 is a possible D gene (5 bases). V lost 0 bases and J 0 bases, leaving 8 bases between the germline ends. The germline V gene encodes CDR1 DFQATT and CDR2 SNEGSKA (reference sequence). CDR3 length: 14 residues. In nucleotides, the CDR3 is TGCAGTGCTAGAGATAAGGGGATGAACACTGAAGCTTTCTTT. Protein product: CSARDKGMNTEAFF.

V usage is TRBV7-3 and J usage is TRBJ2-1; TRBD1 might be the D (5 bases). In germline, CDR1 is SGHTA, CDR2 FQGTGA. There are 14 residues in the CDR3. Between the trimmed V and J ends, which lost 3 bases and 5 bases, there was a span of 11 bases. In DNA form, the CDR3 reads TGTGCCAGCAGCTTTCGGGCAGGGAACAATGAGCAGTTCTTC. Translation gives CASSFRAGNNEQFF.

V is TRBV27 and J is TRBJ2-7; D not resolved. V gave up 3 bases and J gave up 5 bases, with 23 bases separating them. The CDR3 has 17 amino acids. Germline lookup yields CDR1 MNHEY and CDR2 SMNVEV (reference sequence). The CDR3 sequence is CASSFLSERPDTHEQYF. CDR3 in DNA: TGTGCCAGCAGTTTTCTCTCCGAGCGACCCGACACCCACGAGCAGTACTTC.

The V gene is TRBV5-1, the J gene TRBJ2-1; 13 nucleotides line up with TRBD2. The CDR3 has 15 residues. The germline V gene encodes CDR1 SGHRS and CDR2 YFSETQ. The ends lost 4 bases at V and 5 bases at J; junction bases unmatched: 3. The CDR3 sequence is CASSHTSGGDNEQFF. CDR3 coding DNA: TGCGCCAGCAGCCACACTAGCGGGGGGGACAATGAGCAGTTCTTC.

This rearrangement joins TRBV15 to TRBJ1-2, with 7 bases that match TRBD1. The germline V gene encodes CDR1 LNHNV and CDR2 YYDKDF (reference sequence). J was trimmed by 5 bases and V by 1 base; bases with no gene match: 10. This CDR3 is built from 16 residues. The CDR3 protein is CATSRASVRTGYGYTF. CDR3 nucleotides: TGTGCCACCAGCAGAGCTTCGGTTAGGACAGGTTATGGCTACACCTTC.

CDR3 protein: CASSPGPERMTGELFF. In DNA, the CDR3 is TGTGCCAGCTCACCGGGCCCCGAACGAATGACCGGGGAGCTGTTTTTT. The chain carries TRBV18 and TRBJ2-2; D gene ambiguous. The ends were cut back, 3 bases at V and 5 bases at J, with 16 bases in the middle. CDR3 length: 16 residues. Germline assignment: CDR1 KGHSH and CDR2 LQKENI.

The V and J genes are TRBV6-5 and TRBJ1-2, with D perhaps TRBD1 (6 bases). Deletions cut 4 bases from V and 8 bases from J, with 14 bases between. The CDR3 covers 13 residues. Looked up from germline, CDR1 is MNHEY and CDR2 is SVGAGI. CDR3 DNA: TGTGCCAGCAGTTCAACAGGGACGGGAGGCTACACCTTC. Translating gives CASSSTGTGGYTF.

The chain is built from TRBV30 and TRBJ2-1; 12 bases line up with TRBD2. Trimming cost V 5 bases and J 7 bases; bases outside gene matches: 6. This CDR3 contains 14 residues. The germline V gene has CDR1 GTSNPN and CDR2 SVGIG (reference sequence). CDR3 in amino acids: CAWDTSGGFNEQFF. The CDR3 nucleotides are TGTGCCTGGGACACTAGCGGGGGGTTTAATGAGCAGTTCTTC.

CDR3: CASSLAASSHNEQFF. CDR3 in DNA: TGTGCCAGCAGCTTGGCGGCTAGCAGCCACAATGAGCAGTTCTTC. This chain connects TRBV5-4 to TRBJ2-1; perhaps TRBD2 as D (5 bases). CDR1 and CDR2 from the germline V gene are SGHNT and YYREEE (reference sequence). V lost 0 bases to trimming and J lost 5 bases, with 12 bases between them. This CDR3 has 15 amino acids.

This clonotype was seen just once. The chain couples TRBV7-2 to TRBJ2-1, with 9 nucleotides matching TRBD2. With V trimmed by 5 bases and J by 9 bases, 17 bases remained unmatched. There are 17 residues in the CDR3. Germline CDR1 and CDR2: SGHTA and FQGNSA. The CDR3 reads CASSLRLGLAGLGEQFF. The CDR3 DNA reads TGTGCCAGCAGCCTGAGGTTGGGGCTAGCGGGGTTAGGTGAGCAGTTCTTC.

V gene TRBV30 combines with J gene TRBJ2-3, with 7 bases matching TRBD2. The germline V gene encodes CDR1 GTSNPN and CDR2 SVGIG (reference sequence). This CDR3 has 13 amino acids. Germline trimming cut 3 bases from V and 3 bases from J; bases unmatched to any gene: 3. The CDR3 loop is CAWSGGTTDTQYF. CDR3 nucleotide sequence: TGTGCCTGGAGCGGGGGGACTACAGATACGCAGTATTTT.

The chain links TRBV18 to TRBJ2-5; 8 bases match TRBD1. The CDR3 runs 15 residues. Trimming took 8 bases from V and 2 from J; bases not matched to a gene: 10. In germline, CDR1 is KGHSH, CDR2 LQKENI. The CDR3 coding sequence is TGTGCCAGCAAACGTGGGACAGGAGAGCAAGAGACCCAGTACTTC. Translation gives CASKRGTGEQETQYF.

This clonotype came up a few times. The chain joins TRBV9 to TRBJ1-1, with D hard to call. In germline, CDR1 is SGDLS, CDR2 YYNGEE. V shed 2 bases and J shed 1 base, with 6 bases lying between them. The CDR3 has 13 amino acids. DNA for the CDR3: TGTGCCAGCAGCGTGGTAGCGAACACTGAAGCTTTCTTT. Its protein is CASSVVANTEAFF. The full variable domain, rest sourced from reference TRBV9 and TRBJ1-1, is DSGVTQTPKHLITATGQRVTLRCSPRSGDLSVYWYQQSLDQGLQFLIQYYNGEERAKGNILERFSAQQFPDLHSELNLSSLELGDSALYFCASSVVANTEAFFGQGTRLTVV.

V usage is TRBV20-1 and J usage is TRBJ2-5; D may be TRBD1 (6 bases). The CDR3 contains 13 residues. V was clipped by 3 bases and J by 1 base, with 9 bases between them. From germline, CDR1 is DFQATT and CDR2 SNEGSKA (reference sequence). CDR3 protein: CSASKGVQETQYF. In DNA form, the CDR3 reads TGCAGTGCTAGTAAGGGGGTCCAAGAGACCCAGTACTTC.

The chain recombines TRBV6-1 with TRBJ1-2, with unresolved D. Per germline, CDR1 MNHNS and CDR2 SASEGT. V lost 2 bases and J 4 bases, leaving 8 bases between the germline ends. CDR3 size: 13 residues. This CDR3 is CASSEYPVYGYTF. Written as DNA, the CDR3 is TGTGCCAGCAGTGAATACCCAGTCTATGGCTACACCTTC.

This clonotype was detected once. J is TRBJ2-7 and V is TRBV15, with TRBD1 matching 7 bases. Germline CDR1 reads LNHNV; CDR2 reads YYDKDF (reference sequence). J gave up 3 bases and V 6 bases, and 17 bases lay outside the gene matches. The CDR3 extends over 17 amino acids. The CDR3 loop is CATSFIKMTGSNYEQYF. In DNA, the CDR3 is TGTGCCACCAGTTTCATCAAAATGACAGGGTCGAACTACGAGCAGTACTTC.

The rearrangement joins TRBV27 to TRBJ1-5; D is unclear. V was pared by 2 bases and J by 4 bases, with 9 bases between. The CDR3 covers 14 residues. CDR1 MNHEY and CDR2 SMNVEV come from the germline V gene (reference sequence). This CDR3 reads CASSLVRANQPQHF. The CDR3 region has the DNA TGTGCCAGCAGTTTAGTCCGGGCAAATCAGCCCCAGCATTTT.